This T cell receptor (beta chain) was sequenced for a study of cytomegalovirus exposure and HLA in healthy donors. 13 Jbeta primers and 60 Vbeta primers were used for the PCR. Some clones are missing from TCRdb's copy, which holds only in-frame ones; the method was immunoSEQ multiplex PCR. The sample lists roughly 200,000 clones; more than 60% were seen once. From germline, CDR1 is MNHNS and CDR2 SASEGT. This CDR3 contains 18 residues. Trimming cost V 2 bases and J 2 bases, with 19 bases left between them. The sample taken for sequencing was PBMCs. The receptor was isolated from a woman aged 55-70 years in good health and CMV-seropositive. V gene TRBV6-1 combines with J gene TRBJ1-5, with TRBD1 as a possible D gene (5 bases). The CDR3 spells CASSETLLPPRGNQPQHF. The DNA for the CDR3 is TGTGCCAGCAGTGAAACCCTCCTCCCCCCCAGGGGCAATCAGCCCCAGCATTTT.